A selection of T cell receptor beta chains follows, all from one sample in a study of blood T cell repertoires in COVID-19. Measured with immunoSEQ multiplex PCR; TCRdb has only the in-frame clones, and not every one. The sample lists fewer than 250,000 clones, more than 85% seen once, with 3% to 3.5% in the top ten. The sample taken for sequencing was peripheral blood. These receptors were collected from a man aged 55-75 years with acute or convalescent COVID-19. CDR3s include the opening cysteine and the closing phenylalanine or tryptophan. A D gene is named only where the DNA matches it firmly. Size tells how often a clone was seen (once, few, many) or the class of an expanded clone, and some rows leave it out.

V gene,clone size,D gene,J gene,CDR3 DNA,CDR3 protein
TRBV6-5,.,TRBD1,TRBJ1-2,TGTGCCAGCAGATATGGACAGGGGGAGGGCTACACCTTC,CASRYGQGEGYTF
TRBV7-3,.,.,TRBJ2-2,TGTGCCAGCAGCTTTTCAACAGGCGTCGACACCGGGGAGCTGTTTTTT,CASSFSTGVDTGELFF
TRBV20-1,.,.,TRBJ2-7,TGCAGTGCTAGAGGAGGCTACGAGCAGTACTTC,CSARGGYEQYF
TRBV6-2/TRBV6-3,few,.,TRBJ1-2,TGTGCCAGCAGTTCCCAGGGATTCGGTAACTATGGCTACACCTTC,CASSSQGFGNYGYTF
TRBV5-1,.,.,TRBJ1-5,TGCGCCAGCAGCTTGGGCGACGGGAATCAGCCCCAGCATTTT,CASSLGDGNQPQHF
TRBV6-5,.,.,TRBJ2-3,TGTGCCAGCAAAGGCGGGGATACGCAGTATTTT,CASKGGDTQYF
TRBV6-6,.,TRBD1,TRBJ1-4,TGTGCCAGCAGGAAGGGACAGGGGAATGAAAAACTGTTTTTT,CASRKGQGNEKLFF
TRBV11-2,once,.,TRBJ2-1,TGTGCCAGCAGCTTTAGCGTACTCTCCTACAATGAGCAGTTCTTC,CASSFSVLSYNEQFF
TRBV9,.,.,TRBJ2-7,TGTGCCAGCAGCGAAGGACTATTCTCCTACGAGCAGTACTTC,CASSEGLFSYEQYF
TRBV9,.,TRBD2,TRBJ2-5,TGTGCCAGCAGCCCACTAGCGGAACAAGAGACCCAGTACTTC,CASSPLAEQETQYF
TRBV18,.,TRBD1,TRBJ2-7,TGTGCCAGCTCAACGAAGACAGGGGTGGGCTCCTACGAGCAGTACTTC,CASSTKTGVGSYEQYF
TRBV27,.,TRBD2,TRBJ2-3,TGTGCCAGCAGTGAGGGGTCGTCGGGGGGGGTCACAGATACGCAGTATTTT,CASSEGSSGGVTDTQYF
TRBV6-6,.,.,TRBJ1-2,TGTGCCAGCAGTCCCGGGACTGTTTTCTATGGCTACACCTTC,CASSPGTVFYGYTF
TRBV7-3,.,.,TRBJ1-6,TGTGCCAGCAGCTTACGGGGGGCCGATTCACCCCTCCACTTT,CASSLRGADSPLHF
TRBV28,.,.,TRBJ2-7,TGTGCCAGCAGTTCGGGCAGGGTCTACGAGCAGTACTTC,CASSSGRVYEQYF
TRBV5-1,.,TRBD2,TRBJ2-5,TGCGCCAGCAGCGTAGCGGGAGAAGAGACCCAGTACTTC,CASSVAGEETQYF
TRBV5-4,.,.,TRBJ2-2,TGTGCCAGCAGCTTGGTACAGGGAAGGACCGGGGAGCTGTTTTTT,CASSLVQGRTGELFF
TRBV3-1/TRBV3-2,.,.,TRBJ2-1,TGTGCCAGCAGCCAAGATCGACTAGGTAGTGAGCAGTTCTTC,CASSQDRLGSEQFF
TRBV18,.,TRBD1,TRBJ1-2,TGTGCCAGCTCAGCGGGACAGGGGGGTTATGGCTACACCTTC,CASSAGQGGYGYTF
TRBV7-2,.,TRBD1,TRBJ2-1,TGTGCCAGCAGCGCCGGACAGGGGTGGAATGAGCAGTTCTTC,CASSAGQGWNEQFF
TRBV6-5,once,TRBD1,TRBJ2-3,TGTGCCAGCAGGCCCGGGACAGGGGGCACAGATACGCAGTATTTT,CASRPGTGGTDTQYF
TRBV7-9,.,.,TRBJ2-7,TGTGCCAGCAGCTTTAGTCGAACTTCCTACGAGCAGTACTTC,CASSFSRTSYEQYF
TRBV7-9,many,.,TRBJ2-1,TGTGCCAGCAGCCCCGGGGGGCTCAATGAGCAGTTCTTC,CASSPGGLNEQFF
TRBV10-1,.,TRBD2,TRBJ2-2,TGCGCCAGCAGTGAGTCGAGCGGGGGTAACACCGGGGAGCTGTTTTTT,CASSESSGGNTGELFF
TRBV9,.,TRBD2,TRBJ2-5,TGTGCCAGCAGCGCCCAGCCGGGACTAGCGGGGGAAGAGACCCAGTACTTC,CASSAQPGLAGEETQYF
TRBV28,.,TRBD2,TRBJ2-2,TGTGCCAGCAGAGGGACTAGCCTGAACAGAGGGGAGCTGTTTTTT,CASRGTSLNRGELFF
TRBV18,.,.,TRBJ2-5,TGTGCCAGCTCACCATCGCGGCAAGAGACCCAGTACTTC,CASSPSRQETQYF
TRBV2,.,.,TRBJ2-7,TGTGCCAGCAGGATGGGCCGGGGAGGAGCAACCTACGAGCAGTACTTC,CASRMGRGGATYEQYF
TRBV3-1/TRBV3-2,.,.,TRBJ1-3,TGTGCCAGCAGCCAAGGCGGGCCCTCTGGAAACACCATATATTTT,CASSQGGPSGNTIYF
TRBV9,.,TRBD1,TRBJ1-6,TGTGCCAGCAGCGTAGGTCGCCAGGGGGCCTCCTATAATTCACCCCTCCACTTT,CASSVGRQGASYNSPLHF
TRBV27,.,TRBD2,TRBJ2-5,TGTGCCAGCAGTTTAATTGCGGGGGGGCGAGAGACCCAGTACTTC,CASSLIAGGRETQYF
TRBV6-6,few,.,TRBJ2-3,TGTGCCAGCCGAACCTACAGTGGGCGTGTGACAGATACGCAGTATTTT,CASRTYSGRVTDTQYF
TRBV9,.,TRBD1,TRBJ2-1,TGTGCCAGCAGCGCTTCGGACAGGGTGCGGAATGAGCAGTTCTTC,CASSASDRVRNEQFF
TRBV2,.,.,TRBJ2-2,TGTGCCAGCAGTGAAGGGCCCAACACCGGGGAGCTGTTTTTT,CASSEGPNTGELFF
TRBV27,.,.,TRBJ1-1,TGTGCCAGCAGTCGTGCCGGGACACTCAACACTGAAGCTTTCTTT,CASSRAGTLNTEAFF
TRBV6-1,.,.,TRBJ2-1,TGTGCCAGCAGTGAAGCCCCAGGGTTCTACAATGAGCAGTTCTTC,CASSEAPGFYNEQFF
TRBV5-8,.,.,TRBJ2-2,TGTGCCAGCAGCCTCAAGAATACGGGTGTGAACACCGGGGAGCTGTTTTTT,CASSLKNTGVNTGELFF
TRBV14,few,TRBD1,TRBJ2-1,TGTGCCAGCAGCCAAGGACAAACGACAGGGTATTACAATGAGCAGTTCTTC,CASSQGQTTGYYNEQFF
TRBV9,.,.,TRBJ1-2,TGTGCCAGCAGCGTAGCCCCGGGTGGGGAGGGTGATGGCTACACCTTC,CASSVAPGGEGDGYTF
TRBV7-3,.,TRBD2,TRBJ2-1,TGTGCCAGCAGCCCGACTAGCGTCCTAGGGGAGCAGTTCTTC,CASSPTSVLGEQFF
TRBV2,.,TRBD1,TRBJ1-5,TGTGCCAGCAGTGGAGGACAGGGGCAGGGGCCCCAGCATTTT,CASSGGQGQGPQHF
TRBV13,few,.,TRBJ1-1,TGTGCCAGCAGCTTAGAAGGGGGTGGGACTGAAGCTTTCTTT,CASSLEGGGTEAFF
TRBV19,.,.,TRBJ2-1,TGTGCCAGTAGTACCGGGAGCAGGAGAGGGAATGAGCAGTTCTTC,CASSTGSRRGNEQFF